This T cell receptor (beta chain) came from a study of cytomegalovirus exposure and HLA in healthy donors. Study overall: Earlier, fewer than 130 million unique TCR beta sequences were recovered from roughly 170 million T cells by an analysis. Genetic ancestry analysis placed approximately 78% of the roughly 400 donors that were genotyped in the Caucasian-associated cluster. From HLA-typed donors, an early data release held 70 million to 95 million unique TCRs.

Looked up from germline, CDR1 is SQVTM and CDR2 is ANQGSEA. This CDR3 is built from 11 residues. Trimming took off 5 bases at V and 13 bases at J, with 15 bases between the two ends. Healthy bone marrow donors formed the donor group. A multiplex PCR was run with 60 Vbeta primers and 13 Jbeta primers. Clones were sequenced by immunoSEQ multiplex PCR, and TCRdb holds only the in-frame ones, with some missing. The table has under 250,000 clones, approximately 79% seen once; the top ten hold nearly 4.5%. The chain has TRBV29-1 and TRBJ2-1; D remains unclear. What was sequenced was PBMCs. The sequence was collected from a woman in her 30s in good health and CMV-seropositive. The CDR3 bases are TGCAGCGTTTCCCCCAGAGGCAGACAGTTCTTC. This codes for CSVSPRGRQFF.